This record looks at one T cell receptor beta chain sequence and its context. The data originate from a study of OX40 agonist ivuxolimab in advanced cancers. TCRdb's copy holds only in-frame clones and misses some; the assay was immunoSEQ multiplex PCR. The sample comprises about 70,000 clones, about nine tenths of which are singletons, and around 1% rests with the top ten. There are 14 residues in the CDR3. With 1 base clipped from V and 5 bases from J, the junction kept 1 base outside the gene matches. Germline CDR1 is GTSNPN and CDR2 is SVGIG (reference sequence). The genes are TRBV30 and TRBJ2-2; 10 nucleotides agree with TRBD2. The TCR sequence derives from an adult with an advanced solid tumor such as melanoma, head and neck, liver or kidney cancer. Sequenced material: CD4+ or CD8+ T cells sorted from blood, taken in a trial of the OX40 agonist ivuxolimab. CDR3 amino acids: CAWSGLAGTGELFF. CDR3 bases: TGTGCCTGGAGTGGACTAGCGGGTACCGGGGAGCTGTTTTTT.